The text below deals with one T cell receptor (beta chain). No antigen is known for it. The V and J ends lost 1 base and 1 base respectively, with 10 bases between them. CDR1 is SGHNT, CDR2 YENEEA, per germline. The CDR3 length is 15 residues. The data were taken from a study of T cell responses to AZD1222 COVID-19 vaccine. Study observations and caveats: Baseline serology detected seropositivity in only six AZD1222 recipients. The CD4 TCRs associated with vaccination extended across spike and predominated at 160-218 and 743-854. Most donors were white British, females outnumbered males, and clonal diversity was possibly underestimated. Spike-specific TCR breadth and depth both grew after two AZD1222 doses.

Repertoires were generated with immunoSEQ multiplex PCR, while TCRdb's copy carries only in-frame clones and drops some. This sample carries fewer than 150,000 clones, more than 75% of them seen once, and the ten largest clones take approximately 3%. J is TRBJ2-5 and V is TRBV11-3; D is unclear. The specimen was peripheral blood, collected 28 days after the second AZD1222 dose. This receptor was identified in an adult who received the AZD1222 COVID-19 vaccine. CDR3 sequence: CASSLGARSQETQYF. Written as DNA, the CDR3 is TGTGCCAGCAGCTTAGGAGCCCGGAGCCAAGAGACCCAGTACTTC.